Following are 32 T cell receptor beta chains from one sample sequenced in a study of T cell repertoires and HLA-DP antigens. Repertoires were generated with immunoSEQ multiplex PCR, while TCRdb's copy carries only in-frame clones and drops some. In the table there are around 100,000 clones, 80% to 95% of which are singletons. The antigens for these receptors are not known. The specimen sequenced was CD4+ T cells from PBMCs. These receptors were taken from a woman aged 18 to 35 in good health and CMV-seronegative.

This rearrangement joins TRBV30 to TRBJ2-7; TRBD1 is a possible D gene (5 bases). Germline values: CDR1 GTSNPN, CDR2 SVGIG (reference sequence). The CDR3 loop spans 12 amino acids. With 3 bases removed from V and 3 bases from J, the gap between germline ends came to 9 bases. CDR3 sequence: CAWRGHHYEQYF. Written as DNA, the CDR3 is TGTGCCTGGAGGGGGCACCACTACGAGCAGTACTTC.

The chain uses TRBV5-1 and TRBJ2-7, with TRBD2 identical over 11 bases. Trimming at V came to 4 bases and at J to 0 bases, leaving 3 bases not matched to a gene. The CDR3 runs 15 residues. Germline V lookup: CDR1 SGHRS, CDR2 YFSETQ. The CDR3 nucleotides read TGCGCCAGCAGCAGGCTAGCGGGAGGCTCCTACGAGCAGTACTTC. Protein sequence: CASSRLAGGSYEQYF.

This chain uses TRBV28 with TRBJ1-5; D unresolved. Germline V CDR1 and CDR2: MDHEN, SYDVKM. The ends were cut back, 2 bases at V and 0 bases at J, with 17 bases in the middle. The CDR3 length is 18 residues. In nucleotides, the CDR3 is TGTGCCAGCAGTTTAATAGGGTATAGGGTGAATAGCAATCAGCCCCAGCATTTT. The encoded protein is CASSLIGYRVNSNQPQHF.

The rearrangement links TRBV6-5 to TRBJ1-2; tentatively, D is TRBD1 (5 bases). Trimming took 6 bases from V and 8 from J, leaving 13 bases between them. The CDR3 runs 12 residues. Germline CDR1 is MNHEY and CDR2 is SVGAGI. CDR3 sequence reads: CASSRGTRGYTF. In DNA, the CDR3 is TGTGCCAGCAGCCGCGGGACCCGAGGCTACACCTTC.

The chain employs TRBV27 and TRBJ2-7; 7 positions agree with TRBD1. Germline CDR1 MNHEY, CDR2 SMNVEV (reference sequence). V trimming: 6 bases; J trimming: 2 bases; junction bases outside the gene matches: 7. The CDR3 has 14 amino acids. CDR3 in amino acids: CASRLGGSTYEQYF. For the CDR3, the DNA is TGTGCCAGCAGACTAGGGGGCTCCACCTACGAGCAGTACTTC.

The rearrangement joins TRBV4-1 to TRBJ1-5; D is unresolved. The CDR3 loop spans 15 amino acids. V was shortened by 4 bases and J by 1 base, with 11 bases between the two germline ends. From germline, CDR1 is MGHRA and CDR2 YSYEKL. CDR3 loop: CASSLEPWSNQPQHF. CDR3 nucleotide sequence: TGCGCCAGCAGCCTAGAACCTTGGAGCAATCAGCCCCAGCATTTT.

This clone was detected a few times. The chain combines TRBV28 with TRBJ1-2; weak D call: TRBD1 (5 bases). CDR1 MDHEN and CDR2 SYDVKM come from the germline V gene. The V and J ends lost 3 bases and 7 bases respectively, with 9 bases between them. The CDR3 loop spans 12 amino acids. The CDR3 region is CASSFGGSGYTF. For the CDR3, the DNA is TGTGCCAGCAGTTTTGGGGGGAGTGGCTACACCTTC.

V gene TRBV11-2 combines with J gene TRBJ2-7, with 7 bases that match TRBD2. CDR3 length: 16 residues. J was trimmed by 6 bases and V by 4 bases; bases with no gene match: 15. Germline V CDR1 and CDR2: SGHAT, FQNNGV. This CDR3 is CASSSLSGTVGFEQYF. CDR3 sequence (DNA): TGTGCCAGCAGCTCCCTCAGCGGGACGGTGGGGTTCGAGCAGTACTTC.

The chain uses TRBV29-1 and TRBJ2-3, with D possibly TRBD1 on 5 matching bases. V gave up 3 bases and J gave up 2 bases, with 12 bases separating them. Looked up from germline, CDR1 is SQVTM and CDR2 is ANQGSEA. This CDR3 has 14 residues. The CDR3 region is CSVDRVRNTDTQYF. DNA for the CDR3: TGCAGCGTTGACAGGGTCCGGAACACAGATACGCAGTATTTT.

The J gene is TRBJ2-7, the V gene TRBV6-4; 10 bases are a match to TRBD2. With V trimmed by 2 bases and J by 4 bases, 11 bases remained unmatched. In germline, CDR1 is MRHNA, CDR2 SNTAGT. CDR3 length equals 17 residues. This CDR3 reads CASSDVAGGPDFYEQYV. CDR3 bases: TGTGCCAGCAGTGACGTAGCGGGGGGTCCAGACTTTTACGAGCAGTACGTC.

This clone was counted between two and nine times. The chain uses TRBV30 and TRBJ2-1; D not certain. Trimming cost V 1 base and J 6 bases, with 4 bases left between them. The CDR3 runs to 11 residues. CDR1 and CDR2 (germline): GTSNPN, SVGIG (reference sequence). CDR3 region: CAWSGGNEQFF. Here the CDR3 DNA reads TGTGCCTGGAGTGGGGGCAATGAGCAGTTCTTC.

This clone was detected once. The J gene is TRBJ2-3, the V gene TRBV5-1; possibly TRBD1 or TRBD2 for D (6 bases each). Trimming removed 4 bases from V and 7 bases from J, with 19 bases in between. This CDR3 is built from 15 residues. Germline V CDR1 and CDR2: SGHRS, YFSETQ. DNA for the CDR3: TGCGCCAGCAGCCTGGGGGGCTCAGCGGTCAATACGCAGTATTTT. Amino acids: CASSLGGSAVNTQYF. Using reference TRBV5-1 and TRBJ2-3 for the parts outside the CDR3, the full variable domain is KAGVTQTPRYLIKTRGQQVTLSCSPISGHRSVSWYQQTPGQGLQFLFEYFSETQRNKGNFPGRFSGRQFSNSRSEMNVSTLELGDSALYLCASSLGGSAVNTQYFGPGTRLTVL.

The V gene is TRBV5-8, the J gene TRBJ2-5; 7 nucleotides align to TRBD1. Per germline, CDR1 SGHTS and CDR2 YDEGEE. There are 13 residues in the CDR3. V was pared by 4 bases and J by 2 bases, with 2 bases of the junction left unmatched. The CDR3 spells CASSQGQQETQYF. In DNA form, the CDR3 reads TGTGCCAGCAGCCAGGGACAGCAAGAGACCCAGTACTTC.

CDR3 in DNA: TGTGCCAGCAGCGCTACTACCCAGGGGGTTGGAAACACCATATATTTT. Translation gives CASSATTQGVGNTIYF. The chain joins TRBV9 to TRBJ1-3, with 7 bases lining up with TRBD1. With 3 bases clipped from V and 3 bases from J, the junction kept 9 bases outside the gene matches. Germline CDR1 is SGDLS and CDR2 is YYNGEE. This CDR3 is 16 amino acids long.

V is TRBV9 and J is TRBJ1-1, with a weak D call TRBD1 (5 bases). Germline-derived CDR1 and CDR2 are SGDLS and YYNGEE. The V end lost 4 bases, the J end lost 0 bases, and 10 bases lay between the germline ends. CDR3 length: 14 amino acids. CDR3 coding DNA: TGTGCCAGCAGCAACCAGGGCATGAACACTGAAGCTTTCTTT. Its protein is CASSNQGMNTEAFF.

This rearrangement joins TRBV25-1 to TRBJ2-7; possibly TRBD1 for D (5 bases). V gave up 6 bases and J gave up 4 bases, with 16 bases separating them. Germline V gene data show CDR1 as MGHDK and CDR2 as SYGVNS. The length of the CDR3 is 14 residues. CDR3 region: CASSPNGRAYEQYV. In DNA, the CDR3 is TGTGCCAGCAGCCCTAATGGCAGGGCATACGAGCAGTACGTC.

The chain carries TRBV28 and TRBJ2-7, with a tentative D call TRBD1 (6 bases). The CDR3 totals 15 residues. CDR1 MDHEN and CDR2 SYDVKM come from the germline V gene. Deletions cut 1 base from V and 2 bases from J, with 12 bases between. The CDR3 DNA reads TGTGCCAGCAGTTTATCCCCCACAGGGCCCTACGAGCAGTACTTC. The encoded protein is CASSLSPTGPYEQYF.

The chain joins TRBV7-9 to TRBJ2-1; D is uncertain. Trimming took off 5 bases at V and 0 bases at J, with 17 bases between the two ends. Germline values: CDR1 SEHNR, CDR2 FQNEAQ (reference sequence). The CDR3 has 17 residues. The CDR3 spells CASSLQYQFSSYNEQFF. The CDR3 coding sequence is TGTGCCAGCAGCCTTCAATACCAATTTAGCTCCTACAATGAGCAGTTCTTC. Together with reference TRBV7-9 and TRBJ2-1, the CDR3 gives the full variable domain: DTGVSQNPRHKITKRGQNVTFRCDPISEHNRLYWYRQTLGQGPEFLTYFQNEAQLEKSRLLSDRFSAERPKGSFSTLEIQRTEQGDSAMYLCASSLQYQFSSYNEQFFGPGTRLTVL.

The rearrangement uses TRBV28 and TRBJ1-4, with TRBD1 identical over 9 bases. The J segment lost 7 bases and the V segment lost 2 bases, leaving 5 bases of the junction unmatched. The CDR3 length is 15 residues. The germline V gene has CDR1 MDHEN and CDR2 SYDVKM. In DNA form, the CDR3 reads TGTGCCAGCAGTTTAGCCGGGACAGGGATTGAAAAACTGTTTTTT. This gives the protein CASSLAGTGIEKLFF. Using reference TRBV28 and TRBJ1-4 for the parts outside the CDR3, the full variable domain is DVKVTQSSRYLVKRTGEKVFLECVQDMDHENMFWYRQDPGLGLRLIYFSYDVKMKEKGDIPEGYSVSREKKERFSLILESASTNQTSMYLCASSLAGTGIEKLFFGSGTQLSVL.

The chain links TRBV7-9 to TRBJ2-7, with a weak D call TRBD1 (6 bases). Germline CDR1 reads SEHNR; CDR2 reads FQNEAQ (reference sequence). This CDR3 region has 13 residues. Trimming shortened V by 5 bases and J by 6 bases, and 14 bases separated the two germline ends. The CDR3: CASSPRQETEQYV. DNA of the CDR3: TGTGCCAGCAGCCCACGACAGGAAACCGAGCAGTACGTC.

The gene calls are TRBV19 and TRBJ1-4, with 7 bases matching TRBD1. V shed 8 bases and J 5 bases; nucleotides not matched to a gene: 8. CDR1 LNHDA and CDR2 SQIVND come from the germline V gene (reference sequence). This CDR3 is built from 14 residues. The CDR3 sequence: CASRRTGQNEKLFF. CDR3 DNA sequence: TGTGCCAGTCGCCGGACAGGACAAAATGAAAAACTGTTTTTT. Full variable domain (missing parts from reference TRBV19 and TRBJ1-4): DGGITQSPKYLFRKEGQNVTLSCEQNLNHDAMYWYRQDPGQGLRLIYYSQIVNDFQKGDIAEGYSVSREKKESFPLTVTSAQKNPTAFYLCASRRTGQNEKLFFGSGTQLSVL.

The sample holds one count of this clone. The chain employs TRBV10-3 and TRBJ2-3; D gene uncertain. V lost 2 bases to trimming and J lost 4 bases, with 13 bases between them. This CDR3 has 15 residues. CDR1 is ENHRY, CDR2 SYGVKD, per germline. Written as DNA, the CDR3 is TGTGCCATCAGTGAGCCACCCCGCCTCGCAGATACGCAGTATTTT. It translates to CAISEPPRLADTQYF.

The chain employs TRBV9 and TRBJ1-1; D remains ambiguous. The CDR3 has 12 amino acids. V was cut by 4 bases and J by 6 bases, with 10 bases left in between. Germline CDR1 is SGDLS and CDR2 is YYNGEE. As DNA, the CDR3 is TGTGCCAGCAGCTTCCCAAGTCCTGAAGCTTTCTTT. Translating it yields CASSFPSPEAFF.

V gene TRBV6-6 combines with J gene TRBJ1-2; D gene ambiguous. The V end was cut by 0 bases, the J end by 5 bases, with 7 bases between. Germline V gives CDR1 MNHNY, CDR2 SVGAGI (reference sequence). This CDR3 has 13 amino acids. The CDR3 loop reads CASSYSSPYGYTF. The DNA of the CDR3 is TGTGCCAGCAGTTACTCATCACCGTATGGCTACACCTTC.

The V and J genes are TRBV7-8 and TRBJ2-7, with a weak D call TRBD2 (6 bases). V lost 3 bases to trimming and J lost 5 bases, with 14 bases between them. Germline-derived CDR1 and CDR2 are SGHVS and FQNEAQ. The CDR3 is 14 amino acids. The CDR3 DNA is TGTGCCAGCAGCTTCGGGGGAGAGGGAGACGAGCAGTACTTC. It is translated as CASSFGGEGDEQYF.

The rearrangement uses TRBV7-9 and TRBJ1-1; the D is unclear. The germline V gene has CDR1 SEHNR and CDR2 FQNEAQ (reference sequence). The V end lost 1 base, the J end lost 1 base, and 4 bases lay between the germline ends. The CDR3 extends over 13 amino acids. CDR3 nucleotide sequence: TGTGCCAGCAGCTTAGAGCAGAACACTGAAGCTTTCTTT. Translating gives CASSLEQNTEAFF.

The chain links TRBV7-2 to TRBJ1-1; tentative D call: TRBD1 (5 bases). V gave up 2 bases and J gave up 0 bases, with 10 bases separating them. Per germline, CDR1 SGHTA and CDR2 FQGNSA. The CDR3 extends over 15 amino acids. CDR3: CASSLSGGLNTEAFF. In DNA, the CDR3 is TGTGCCAGCAGCTTAAGTGGGGGATTGAACACTGAAGCTTTCTTT.

The chain combines TRBV7-8 with TRBJ1-3; unclear D gene. Germline CDR1 is SGHVS and CDR2 is FQNEAQ. Trimming shortened V by 2 bases and J by 6 bases, and 8 bases separated the two germline ends. The CDR3 has 13 amino acids. This chain's CDR3 is CASSLKDINTIYF. CDR3 bases: TGTGCCAGCAGCTTAAAAGACATAAACACCATATATTTT.

This chain links TRBV12-5 with TRBJ2-3, with 11 bases that match TRBD1. The CDR3 is made up of 16 amino acids. Looked up from germline, CDR1 is LGHNT and CDR2 is FRNRAP. V trimming: 0 bases; J trimming: 8 bases; junction bases outside the gene matches: 7. CDR3: CASGLVVGQGAGTQYF. The DNA for the CDR3 is TGTGCTAGTGGTTTGGTCGTAGGACAGGGGGCCGGTACGCAGTATTTT.

This chain uses TRBV29-1 with TRBJ2-2, with D possibly matching TRBD1 (6 bases). Per germline, CDR1 SQVTM and CDR2 ANQGSEA. This CDR3 comprises 12 residues. The V end lost 7 bases, the J end lost 1 base, and 7 bases lay between the germline ends. CDR3 sequence reads: CSAQGNTGELFF. The CDR3, as DNA: TGCAGCGCACAGGGGAACACCGGGGAGCTGTTTTTT.

Here the CDR3 reads CASSQEPGSQPQHF. CDR3 nucleotides: TGTGCCAGCAGCCAAGAACCGGGGAGTCAGCCCCAGCATTTT. This chain uses TRBV4-2 with TRBJ1-5, with D unclear. This CDR3 contains 14 residues. Germline CDR1 LGHNA, CDR2 YNFKEQ. Trimming removed 0 bases from V and 6 bases from J, with 9 bases in between.

This chain joins TRBV28 and TRBJ1-3; TRBD1 might be the D (5 bases). In germline, CDR1 is MDHEN, CDR2 SYDVKM. This CDR3 comprises 14 residues. The ends were cut back, 3 bases at V and 6 bases at J, with 12 bases in the middle. For the CDR3, the DNA is TGTGCCAGCAGTTTTGGGGGGTCGTTAAACACCATATATTTT. Translation gives CASSFGGSLNTIYF. Full variable domain (remainder filled in from reference TRBV28 and TRBJ1-3): DVKVTQSSRYLVKRTGEKVFLECVQDMDHENMFWYRQDPGLGLRLIYFSYDVKMKEKGDIPEGYSVSREKKERFSLILESASTNQTSMYLCASSFGGSLNTIYFGEGSWLTVV.